These 29 T cell receptor beta chains were sequenced from one sample in a study of response to subunit inactivated influenza vaccine. TCRdb redid the calling of the RT-PCR reads with MiXCR, one entry per CDR3 protein. In the table there are around 850,000 distinct CDR3 sequences, around 20% of which are singletons. The specimen was PBMCs from blood, collected more than 4 days after vaccination. All receptors derive from a man aged 50-59 years who received an inactivated influenza vaccine.

The chain couples TRBV28 to TRBJ2-2; the D is unclear. Per germline, CDR1 MDHEN and CDR2 SYDVKM. V was clipped by 8 bases and J by 2 bases, with 6 bases between them. The CDR3 consists of 12 residues. CDR3 loop: CASVANTGELFF. In nucleotides, the CDR3 is TGTGCCAGCGTTGCAAACACCGGGGAGCTGTTTTTT.

The chain has TRBV20-1 and TRBJ2-1; 11 nucleotides line up with TRBD2. The germline V gene encodes CDR1 DFQATT and CDR2 SNEGSKA (reference sequence). V lost 4 bases and J lost 7; bases outside the gene matches: 6. The CDR3 consists of 14 residues. The DNA for the CDR3 is TGCAGTGCTACAACTAGCGGGAGATCGAATGAGCAGTTCTTC. Translated, it gives CSATTSGRSNEQFF.

This clonotype was seen more than once but under ten times. This chain connects TRBV20-1 to TRBJ1-5; D uncertain. The CDR3 is 14 residues long. Trimming shortened V by 4 bases and J by 2 bases, and 12 bases separated the two germline ends. CDR1 and CDR2 from the germline V gene are DFQATT and SNEGSKA (reference sequence). The CDR3 reads CSAKHPGGNQPQHF. The CDR3 DNA is TGCAGTGCTAAGCACCCCGGAGGCAATCAGCCCCAGCATTTT.

In this sample, this clonotype turned up a few times. The chain has TRBV19 and TRBJ2-1; perhaps TRBD1 as D (5 bases). V lost 3 bases and J 9 bases, leaving 9 bases between the germline ends. Germline V gene data show CDR1 as LNHDA and CDR2 as SQIVND (reference sequence). The CDR3 is made up of 12 amino acids. CDR3 bases: TGTGCCAGTAGTATCAGGGTAGGTGAGCAGTTCTTC. Protein: CASSIRVGEQFF.

This clonotype has at least ten counts. The chain has TRBV29-1 and TRBJ2-7; 9 positions match TRBD2. V lost 5 bases and J lost 2; bases outside the gene matches: 7. The CDR3 sequence is 14 residues long. Germline CDR1 SQVTM, CDR2 ANQGSEA. The CDR3 is CSVNSGGGAYEQYF. CDR3 DNA: TGCAGCGTTAACTCGGGCGGGGGGGCCTACGAGCAGTACTTC.

V is TRBV7-2 and J is TRBJ1-1, with TRBD1 identical over 7 bases. CDR1 SGHTA and CDR2 FQGNSA come from the germline V gene. The J segment lost 1 base and the V segment lost 6 bases, leaving 2 bases of the junction unmatched. This CDR3 has 13 residues. The CDR3 nucleotides read TGTGCCAGCAGGGGGACAGAGAACACTGAAGCTTTCTTT. The encoded protein is CASRGTENTEAFF.

This clonotype was found a few times. The chain employs TRBV20-1 and TRBJ2-3, with TRBD2 identical over 10 bases. The CDR3 is 14 amino acids. Germline lookup yields CDR1 DFQATT and CDR2 SNEGSKA (reference sequence). V shed 4 bases, J shed 1 base, and the junction held 2 bases outside the gene matches. CDR3 loop: CSAILAGGTDTQYF. Written as DNA, the CDR3 is TGCAGTGCTATCCTAGCGGGGGGCACAGATACGCAGTATTTT.

In this sample, this clonotype turned up a few times. The chain has TRBV15 and TRBJ2-1; tentative D call: TRBD1 (5 bases). Trimming took 3 bases from V and 8 from J, leaving 14 bases between them. Germline CDR1 and CDR2: LNHNV and YYDKDF (reference sequence). This CDR3 region has 14 residues. The CDR3: CATSRTGWGDEQFF. The CDR3 DNA is TGTGCCACCAGCAGGACCGGATGGGGCGATGAGCAGTTCTTC.

The table lists this clonotype with a few counts. The junction differs from germline at one of its ends, possibly a read error. The chain joins TRBV4-2 to TRBJ1-4, with a weak D call TRBD1 (6 bases). The CDR3 spans 15 residues. Per the germline V gene, CDR1 is LGHNA and CDR2 is YNFKEQ. CDR3 in amino acids: CASSQEWGLEEKLFF. CDR3 sequence (DNA): TGTGCCAGCAGTCAAGAGTGGGGGCTGGAAGAAAAACTGTTTTTT.

The chain employs TRBV15 and TRBJ2-1, with TRBD2 matching 13 bases. The germline V gene encodes CDR1 LNHNV and CDR2 YYDKDF (reference sequence). The CDR3 sequence is 19 residues long. V lost 0 bases, J lost 4 bases, and 9 bases stayed unmatched. CDR3 amino acids: CATSRDPLGLAGVYNEQFF. CDR3 sequence (DNA): TGTGCCACCAGCAGAGACCCCCTTGGACTAGCGGGAGTTTACAATGAGCAGTTCTTC.

The rearrangement links TRBV6-2 or TRBV6-3 to TRBJ1-2; 7 nucleotides agree with TRBD1. V trimming: 7 bases; J trimming: 6 bases; junction bases outside the gene matches: 5. Germline V gene data show CDR1 as MNHEY and CDR2 as SVGEGT. The CDR3 is made up of 12 amino acids. CDR3 in DNA: TGTGCCAGCACCCCCGGACAGGATGGCTACACCTTC. It yields the protein CASTPGQDGYTF.

V gene TRBV20-1 combines with J gene TRBJ2-3, with 8 bases identical to TRBD2. This CDR3 is 13 amino acids long. CDR1 and CDR2 from the germline V gene are DFQATT and SNEGSKA (reference sequence). V shed 5 bases, J shed 3 bases, and the junction held 4 bases outside the gene matches. The CDR3, as DNA: TGCAGTGCTTATAGCGGGGTAACAGATACGCAGTATTTT. As protein: CSAYSGVTDTQYF.

At least ten counts were recorded for this clonotype. This chain links TRBV29-1 with TRBJ2-4, with D perhaps TRBD2 (6 bases). The CDR3 is 14 amino acids. V lost 7 bases and J lost 7, with 20 bases in between. Germline CDR1 and CDR2: SQVTM and ANQGSEA. This chain's CDR3 is CSASLRLGANIQYF. For the CDR3, the DNA is TGCAGCGCTTCACTTCGACTAGGGGCCAACATTCAGTACTTC.

Note on this clonotype: A read error may be the cause here, since a much bigger clone is one base away. The gene calls are TRBV7-2 and TRBJ2-7, with 10 nucleotides matching TRBD1. CDR1 and CDR2 (germline): SGHTA, FQGNSA. This CDR3 region has 15 residues. The CDR3 is CASSSDRGASYELYF. CDR3 DNA: TGTGCCAGCAGCTCGGACAGGGGGGCCTCCTACGAGCTGTACTTC.

This clonotype has only a few counts. The chain recombines TRBV5-1 with TRBJ2-1; 12 nucleotides line up with TRBD2. CDR1 is SGHRS, CDR2 YFSETQ, per germline. V shed 4 bases, J shed 5 bases, and the junction held 7 bases outside the gene matches. The CDR3 totals 16 residues. The CDR3 protein is CASSPRTSGTNNEQFF. DNA of the CDR3: TGCGCCAGCAGCCCGCGGACTAGCGGGACAAACAATGAGCAGTTCTTC.

This clonotype was recorded a few times. The chain is built from TRBV4-3 and TRBJ2-1; the match to TRBD2 covers 10 bases. Germline V lookup: CDR1 LGHNA, CDR2 YSLEER. This CDR3 is 20 amino acids long. Trimming at V came to 1 base and at J to 12 bases, leaving 24 bases not matched to a gene. The CDR3: CASSQGGTSARLAASRAQFF. The CDR3 nucleotides are TGCGCCAGCAGCCAAGGGGGGACTAGCGCACGCCTAGCCGCGTCTCGGGCGCAGTTCTTC.

The V call is TRBV29-1, the J call TRBJ2-7; D is uncertain. Per the germline V gene, CDR1 is SQVTM and CDR2 is ANQGSEA. CDR3 length: 13 amino acids. V shed 4 bases and J shed 6 bases, with 16 bases lying between them. In DNA, the CDR3 is TGCAGCGTTGCGTCTAGTAGTTTCGGCGAGCAGTACTTC. This gives the protein CSVASSSFGEQYF.

The sample holds a few counts of this clonotype. The V and J genes are TRBV28 and TRBJ2-1; D is possibly TRBD1 (5 bases). V was cut by 5 bases and J by 0 bases, with 17 bases left in between. CDR1 and CDR2 from the germline V gene are MDHEN and SYDVKM. The CDR3 length is 17 residues. CDR3 DNA sequence: TGTGCCAGCAGTAGGGGTGGCTCCAAGAGCTCCTACAATGAGCAGTTCTTC. Translated: CASSRGGSKSSYNEQFF.

In its sample, this clonotype was seen many times. The chain recombines TRBV20-1 with TRBJ2-7; D is undetermined. Deletions cut 3 bases from V and 0 bases from J, with 12 bases between. CDR3 length equals 14 residues. The germline CDR1 and CDR2 sequences are DFQATT and SNEGSKA (reference sequence). CDR3: CSARGLATSYEQYF. CDR3 DNA: TGCAGTGCTAGGGGGTTGGCCACCTCCTACGAGCAGTACTTC.

The chain combines TRBV20-1 with TRBJ2-3; 9 bases line up with TRBD2. This CDR3 contains 14 residues. CDR1 is DFQATT, CDR2 SNEGSKA, per germline (reference sequence). With 6 bases clipped from V and 2 bases from J, the junction kept 6 bases outside the gene matches. This CDR3 reads CSALTSGLTDTQYF. CDR3 nucleotide sequence: TGCAGTGCCCTGACTAGCGGACTCACAGATACGCAGTATTTT.

V gene TRBV12-3 or TRBV12-4 combines with J gene TRBJ2-3; no reliable D call. V gave up 5 bases and J gave up 5 bases, with 14 bases separating them. This CDR3 region has 14 residues. CDR3 region: CASSPPGPKDTQYF. DNA for the CDR3: TGTGCCAGCAGTCCACCGGGCCCCAAAGATACGCAGTATTTT.

This chain connects TRBV5-5 to TRBJ2-3, with D unclear. CDR3 size: 14 residues. Trimming cost V 3 bases and J 0 bases, with 8 bases left between them. Germline V gene data show CDR1 as SGHKS and CDR2 as YYEKEE (reference sequence). The CDR3 is CASSSSMSTDTQYF. Written as DNA, the CDR3 is TGTGCCAGCAGCTCTTCTATGAGCACAGATACGCAGTATTTT.

The V call is TRBV12-3 or TRBV12-4, the J call TRBJ2-5; the D is unclear. This CDR3 comprises 16 residues. The V gene lost 5 bases and the J gene lost 7 bases, with 23 bases spanning the gap. The CDR3 region has the DNA TGTGCCAGCAGTACCCGGACCTCCTCCGATATGAGGACCCAGTACTTC. It is translated as CASSTRTSSDMRTQYF.

J is TRBJ2-5 and V is TRBV7-2, with TRBD1 identical over 11 bases. The CDR3 loop spans 15 amino acids. Germline CDR1 reads SGHTA; CDR2 reads FQGNSA. With V trimmed by 5 bases and J by 5 bases, 7 bases remained unmatched. CDR3 sequence: CASSTWTGGLETQYF. CDR3 bases: TGTGCCAGCAGCACTTGGACAGGGGGCCTGGAGACCCAGTACTTC.

The table lists this clonotype with many counts. The chain is built from TRBV12-3 or TRBV12-4 and TRBJ2-7; 9 positions agree with TRBD1. The CDR3 runs 14 residues. Losses at the gene ends were 4 bases for V and 1 base for J; bases not matched to a gene: 2. CDR3 in DNA: TGTGCCAGCAGTTGGGGGACAGGGTCCTACGAGCAGTACTTC. Amino acids: CASSWGTGSYEQYF.

The chain is built from TRBV4-1 and TRBJ1-1; unclear D gene. The CDR3 contains 13 residues. The germline V gene encodes CDR1 MGHRA and CDR2 YSYEKL. Trimming removed 5 bases from V and 4 bases from J, with 11 bases in between. The CDR3 loop reads CASSVPSGTEAFF. The CDR3 DNA reads as TGCGCCAGCAGCGTCCCGTCCGGCACTGAAGCTTTCTTT.

In its sample, this clonotype was seen a few times. CDR3 sequence (DNA): TGTGCCAGCAGTGACCCGTGGGGGGGCGAAACTGAAGCTTTCTTT. Translated, it gives CASSDPWGGETEAFF. V and J are TRBV6-1 and TRBJ1-1; a possible D gene is TRBD1 (6 bases). This CDR3 comprises 15 residues. Trimming took 3 bases from V and 5 from J, leaving 16 bases between them. CDR1 is MNHNS and CDR2 is SASEGT in the germline V gene.

This clonotype was observed many times. The J gene is TRBJ2-3, the V gene TRBV6-2 or TRBV6-3; D not resolved. The CDR3 sequence is 12 residues long. Germline CDR1 reads MNHEY; CDR2 reads SVGEGT. The V and J ends lost 4 bases and 6 bases respectively, with 8 bases between them. DNA of the CDR3: TGTGCCAGCAGTTCTCCGGCGGATACGCAGTATTTT. Translating it yields CASSSPADTQYF.

Here the CDR3 DNA reads TGCAGTGCTCGTCCCACTGGGTCCCAGTACTTC. Its protein product is CSARPTGSQYF. The chain combines TRBV20-1 with TRBJ2-5; D unclear. Germline V CDR1 and CDR2: DFQATT, SNEGSKA (reference sequence). CDR3 length: 11 residues. Trimming took 5 bases from V and 9 from J, leaving 13 bases between them.